The 13 T cell receptor beta chains listed next were all sequenced from one sample in a study of blood T cell repertoires in COVID-19. The repertoire was sequenced with immunoSEQ multiplex PCR; TCRdb's copy has only in-frame clones and lacks some. The sample includes about 210,000 clones, roughly 80% of them seen just once. The sequenced sample was peripheral blood. These receptors all stem from a woman aged 60 to 75 with COVID-19, enrolled during active disease.

The J gene is TRBJ2-1, the V gene TRBV7-9, with TRBD1 matching over 8 bases. The CDR3 has 15 amino acids. J lost 9 bases, V lost 3 bases, and 10 bases had no gene match. CDR1 is SEHNR and CDR2 is FQNEAQ in the germline V gene (reference sequence). The DNA for the CDR3 is TGTGCCAGCAGCTTCTTGTCAGGGGGCTGGGGTGAGCAGTTCTTC. Encoded protein: CASSFLSGGWGEQFF.

The chain couples TRBV19 to TRBJ1-3; D possibly corresponds to TRBD1 (5 bases). Trimming removed 11 bases from V and 2 bases from J, with 13 bases in between. The CDR3 sequence is 13 residues long. Germline-derived CDR1 and CDR2 are LNHDA and SQIVND (reference sequence). Written as DNA, the CDR3 is TGTGCCGGGCGCGGGGGTGCTGGAAACACCATATATTTT. Translated, it gives CAGRGGAGNTIYF.

J is TRBJ1-1 and V is TRBV7-9; TRBD1 aligns across 7 bases. Per germline, CDR1 SEHNR and CDR2 FQNEAQ (reference sequence). The length of the CDR3 is 19 residues. The V gene end was trimmed by 6 bases and the J gene end by 0 bases; junction bases not matched to a gene: 19. The CDR3 sequence is CASRSGYRGPSAMNTEAFF. In DNA form, the CDR3 reads TGTGCCAGCAGGTCCGGCTACAGGGGACCAAGTGCGATGAACACTGAAGCTTTCTTT.

V usage is TRBV6-5 and J usage is TRBJ2-7; 7 bases fit TRBD1. The CDR3 length is 15 residues. Germline lookup yields CDR1 MNHEY and CDR2 SVGAGI. Losses at the gene ends were 6 bases for V and 0 bases for J; bases not matched to a gene: 8. The CDR3 DNA follows: TGTGCCAGCAGAAACGGTGGGACAGCCTCCTACGAGCAGTACTTC. This codes for CASRNGGTASYEQYF.

The J gene is TRBJ1-2, the V gene TRBV3-1 (or the pseudogene TRBV3-2); the match to TRBD1 covers 9 bases. The CDR3 spans 15 residues. V trimming: 1 base; J trimming: 5 bases; junction bases outside the gene matches: 5. Germline CDR1 reads LGHDT; CDR2 reads YNNKEL (reference sequence). The CDR3 here is CASSQVGQGVYGYTF. The CDR3 DNA reads as TGTGCCAGCAGCCAAGTGGGACAGGGAGTTTATGGCTACACCTTC.

The CDR3 loop is CASSLESGHQPQHF. CDR3 in DNA: TGCGCCAGCAGCTTGGAATCAGGGCACCAGCCCCAGCATTTT. This chain connects TRBV5-1 to TRBJ1-5; D is perhaps TRBD1 (5 bases). This CDR3 region has 14 residues. V lost 0 bases, J lost 7 bases, and 11 bases lay in between. CDR1 and CDR2 from the germline V gene are SGHRS and YFSETQ.

The count of this clone is one. The CDR3 DNA reads TGTGCCAGCAGCCAAGATATTGGACTAGCGGGAGAGACCCAGTACTTC. Translating gives CASSQDIGLAGETQYF. This sequence joins TRBV14 and TRBJ2-5, with 11 bases matching TRBD2. The V segment lost 0 bases and the J segment 4 bases; nucleotides outside the gene matches: 4. CDR1 and CDR2 (germline): SGHDN, FVKESK. The CDR3 covers 16 residues.

The chain is built from TRBV19 and TRBJ1-6; 8 bases match TRBD1. In germline, CDR1 is LNHDA, CDR2 SQIVND (reference sequence). The CDR3 loop spans 13 amino acids. Germline trimming cut 9 bases from V and 7 bases from J; bases unmatched to any gene: 5. CDR3 region: CASRQGKNSPLHF. CDR3 nucleotides: TGTGCCAGCCGACAGGGGAAGAATTCACCCCTCCACTTT.

The chain employs TRBV6-4 and TRBJ1-2; possibly TRBD1 for D (6 bases). This CDR3 is 15 amino acids long. CDR1 MRHNA and CDR2 SNTAGT come from the germline V gene. V gave up 3 bases and J gave up 2 bases, with 13 bases separating them. The CDR3 loop is CASSENRQGNYGYTF. The CDR3 coding sequence is TGTGCCAGCAGTGAAAATCGTCAGGGGAACTATGGCTACACCTTC.

The chain combines TRBV5-4 with TRBJ2-5, with 9 bases that match TRBD1. Germline V gives CDR1 SGHNT, CDR2 YYREEE (reference sequence). The CDR3 spans 17 residues. The V and J ends lost 2 bases and 4 bases, in that order; junction bases with no gene match: 12. CDR3 residues: CASSFLGAGTGLETQYF. In nucleotides, the CDR3 is TGTGCCAGCAGCTTTTTGGGAGCCGGGACAGGGTTAGAGACCCAGTACTTC.

Only a few counts were recorded for this clone. The chain uses TRBV3-1 (or the pseudogene TRBV3-2) and TRBJ2-2; D call uncertain. The CDR3 is 14 residues long. Germline V gene lookup returns CDR1 LGHDT and CDR2 YNNKEL (reference sequence). Trimming removed 0 bases from V and 6 bases from J, with 8 bases in between. The CDR3 here is CASSQEWQSGELFF. Written as DNA, the CDR3 is TGTGCCAGCAGCCAAGAATGGCAGTCCGGGGAGCTGTTTTTT.

This chain joins TRBV28 and TRBJ1-4; 7 nucleotides match TRBD1. Trimming cost V 4 bases and J 3 bases; bases outside gene matches: 8. Germline loops: CDR1 MDHEN, CDR2 SYDVKM. There are 16 residues in the CDR3. CDR3 loop: CASSSELGGPNEKLFF. As DNA, the CDR3 is TGTGCCAGCAGTTCCGAGCTAGGGGGCCCTAATGAAAAACTGTTTTTT.

This clone was found a few times. The V and J genes are TRBV28 and TRBJ2-1; TRBD2 matches at 7 bases. V gave up 3 bases and J gave up 8 bases; unmatched junction bases: 13. Germline CDR1 MDHEN, CDR2 SYDVKM. The CDR3 contains 16 residues. DNA for the CDR3: TGTGCCAGCAGTTTCTTGGGGGGGAGTGGGTATGATGAGCAGTTCTTC. Encoded protein: CASSFLGGSGYDEQFF.